This TCR beta chain was found in a study of cytomegalovirus exposure and HLA in healthy donors. The wider study: Per a later analysis, the roughly 680 first-cohort and 120 validation repertoires shared one platform. Study-level points and caveats: Cytomegalovirus-associated status was assigned to 150 to 200 TCR beta chains. It was confirmed in vitro that three of the CMV-associated chains were specific for CMV antigens. TCR clusters originating in the first cohort tended to co-occur in the roughly 110 validation repertoires, according to a later analysis.

As regards this clone: Its antigen is unknown.

The trim removed 6 bases at V and 5 bases at J, leaving 7 bases unmatched. From germline, CDR1 is KGHSH and CDR2 LQKENI. This CDR3 has 14 amino acids. Measured with immunoSEQ multiplex PCR; TCRdb has only the in-frame clones, and not every one. In the table there are about 130,000 clones, 75% to 90% of which are singletons. The sample taken for sequencing was PBMCs. This receptor was obtained from a woman younger than 35 in good health and CMV-seronegative. The chain couples TRBV18 to TRBJ2-5, with TRBD1 matching 9 bases. The CDR3 here is CASSPRGQGETQYF. CDR3 coding DNA: TGTGCCAGCTCGCCCCGGGGACAGGGCGAGACCCAGTACTTC.